This T cell receptor beta chain is from a study of T cell responses to AZD1222 COVID-19 vaccine. The study, taken as a whole, reports: Reports say nearly half of spike-specific TCRs go after unmutated variant regions. Spike-specific TCR breadth and depth went up after people got two AZD1222 doses.

V was pared by 2 bases and J by 6 bases, with 6 bases of the junction left unmatched. Germline CDR1 and CDR2: SGHRS and YFSETQ. The CDR3 length is 15 residues. Assay used: immunoSEQ multiplex PCR; TCRdb lists only in-frame clones, some missing. Its clone listing holds some 150,000 clones. Worth noting for this clone: Its cognate antigen is unknown.

J is TRBJ1-5 and V is TRBV5-1, with TRBD1 matching over 9 bases. The sample taken for sequencing was peripheral blood. The source is an adult in good health. As DNA, the CDR3 is TGCGCCAGCAGCTTAGGGACAGGGAGCTTTCAGCCCCAGCATTTT. Amino acids: CASSLGTGSFQPQHF.